The source of this TCR beta chain is a study of cytomegalovirus exposure and HLA in healthy donors. Study-level information: Earlier sequencing of around 190 million T cells yielded around 100 million unique TCR beta sequences.

Findings of the study overall: The only immune exposure information that was available was CMV serostatus. What was likely a sequencing artifact was a cluster of highly shared sequence variants. Per published reports, the classifier diagnosed cytomegalovirus status with high specificity and sensitivity.

V was trimmed by 8 bases and J by 6 bases, leaving 8 bases between them. Germline CDR1 reads WSHSY; CDR2 reads SAAADI. The CDR3 has 11 residues. PCR amplification relied on 60 Vbeta primers (plus 13 Jbeta primers). Profiling relied on immunoSEQ multiplex PCR, and the TCRdb table lists in-frame clones only, not all of them. The sample contains approximately 68,000 clones, around 74% of which appear only once. On this clone: Its matching antigen is unknown.

The chain combines TRBV10-2 with TRBJ2-1; D gene unclear. The TCR comes from a woman aged 30 to 39 in good health and CMV-seropositive. The sequenced sample consisted of PBMCs. The CDR3 region has the DNA TGCGCCAGCCATACTATCAATGAGCAGTTCTTC. Translated, it gives CASHTINEQFF.